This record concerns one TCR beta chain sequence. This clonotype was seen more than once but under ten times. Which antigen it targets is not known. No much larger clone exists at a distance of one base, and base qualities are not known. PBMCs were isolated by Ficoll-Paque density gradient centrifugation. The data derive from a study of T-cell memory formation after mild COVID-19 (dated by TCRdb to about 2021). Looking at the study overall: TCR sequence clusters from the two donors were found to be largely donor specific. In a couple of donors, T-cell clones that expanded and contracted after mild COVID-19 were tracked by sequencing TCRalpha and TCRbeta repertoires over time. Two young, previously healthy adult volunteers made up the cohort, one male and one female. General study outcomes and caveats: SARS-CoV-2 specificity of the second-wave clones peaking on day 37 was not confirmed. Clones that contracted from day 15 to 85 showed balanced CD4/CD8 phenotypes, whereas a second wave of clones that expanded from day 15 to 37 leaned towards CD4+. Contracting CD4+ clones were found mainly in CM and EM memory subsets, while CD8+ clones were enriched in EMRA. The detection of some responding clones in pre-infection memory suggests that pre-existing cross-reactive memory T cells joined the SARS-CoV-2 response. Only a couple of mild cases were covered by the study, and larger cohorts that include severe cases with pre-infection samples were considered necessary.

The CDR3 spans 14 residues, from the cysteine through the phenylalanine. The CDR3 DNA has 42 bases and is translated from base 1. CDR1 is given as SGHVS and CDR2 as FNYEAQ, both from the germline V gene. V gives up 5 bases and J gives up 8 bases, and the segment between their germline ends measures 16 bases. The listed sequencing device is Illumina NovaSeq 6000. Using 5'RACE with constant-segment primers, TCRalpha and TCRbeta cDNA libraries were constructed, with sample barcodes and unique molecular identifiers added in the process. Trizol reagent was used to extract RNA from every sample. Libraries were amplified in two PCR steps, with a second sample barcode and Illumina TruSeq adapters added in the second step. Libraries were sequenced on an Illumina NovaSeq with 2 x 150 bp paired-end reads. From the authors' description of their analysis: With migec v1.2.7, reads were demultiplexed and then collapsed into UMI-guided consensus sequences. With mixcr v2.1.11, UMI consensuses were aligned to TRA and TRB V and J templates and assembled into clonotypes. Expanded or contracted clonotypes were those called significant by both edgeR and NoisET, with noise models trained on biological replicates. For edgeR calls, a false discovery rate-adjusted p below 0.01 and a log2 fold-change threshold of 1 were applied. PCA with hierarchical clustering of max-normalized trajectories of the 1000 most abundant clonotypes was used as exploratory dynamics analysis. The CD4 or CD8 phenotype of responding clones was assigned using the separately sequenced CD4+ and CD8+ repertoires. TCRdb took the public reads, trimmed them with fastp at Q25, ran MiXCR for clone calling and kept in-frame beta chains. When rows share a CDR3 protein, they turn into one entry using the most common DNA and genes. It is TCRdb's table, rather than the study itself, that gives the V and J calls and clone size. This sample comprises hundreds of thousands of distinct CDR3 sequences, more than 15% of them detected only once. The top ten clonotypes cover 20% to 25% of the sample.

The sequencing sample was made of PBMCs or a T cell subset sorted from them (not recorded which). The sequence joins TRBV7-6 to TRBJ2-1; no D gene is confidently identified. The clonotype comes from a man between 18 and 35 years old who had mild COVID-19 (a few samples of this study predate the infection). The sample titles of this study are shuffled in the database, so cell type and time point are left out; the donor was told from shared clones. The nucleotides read TGTGCCAGCAGCCCTAGTTACTATGGCGATGAGCAGTTCTTC. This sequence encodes CASSPSYYGDEQFF.